This TCR beta chain comes out of a study of PD-1 blockade in classical Hodgkin lymphoma. Clones were sequenced by immunoSEQ multiplex PCR, and TCRdb holds only the in-frame ones, with some missing. The sample includes about 93,000 clones, around 90% of them seen just once. Broader study findings: Why the repertoires differ is still unclear, perhaps disease activity or prior therapy.

As regards this clone: Its antigen is still unknown.

In every patient, relapse followed autologous stem cell transplantation, while exposure to brentuximab vedotin differed. The V gene end was trimmed by 8 bases and the J gene end by 0 bases; junction bases not matched to a gene: 6. This CDR3 is 16 amino acids long. The V gene's germline CDR1 is MNHEY and CDR2 SMNVEV (reference sequence). This receptor was obtained from a human donor with classical Hodgkin lymphoma. The sequences come from peripheral blood mononuclear cells (PBMCs), collected before the second cycle of nivolumab. The chain uses TRBV27 and TRBJ2-2, with 10 positions matching TRBD2. CDR3 nucleotides: TGTGCCAGCGGACCGAGCGGGAGGGCGAACACCGGGGAGCTGTTTTTT. This codes for CASGPSGRANTGELFF.